This entry lists 32 T cell receptor beta chains sequenced from one sample in a study of long-term antiretroviral therapy in people with HIV. The authors ran the immunoSEQ assay, v3.0, at survey level. Profiled with immunoSEQ multiplex PCR; TCRdb holds only in-frame clones, not every one. Among 25,000 to 35,000 clones listed, 70% to 90% were seen once. Sequences were derived from unsorted PBMCs, sampled 1.8 years after starting antiretroviral therapy. The receptors were sampled from a woman between 18 and 29 years old with HIV.

This chain uses TRBV29-1 with TRBJ2-5; D might be TRBD2 (6 bases). Germline values: CDR1 SQVTM, CDR2 ANQGSEA. V dropped 3 bases and J dropped 1 base, with 12 bases sitting between them. The CDR3 sequence is 14 residues long. The CDR3 bases are TGCAGCGTTGACCCGGGGGAGCTCCAAGAGACCCAGTACTTC. Translated: CSVDPGELQETQYF.

The gene calls are TRBV7-8 and TRBJ2-7; a weak D match, TRBD1 (7 bases). Germline CDR1 reads SGHVS; CDR2 reads FQNEAQ. The V and J ends lost 7 bases and 4 bases respectively, with 23 bases between them. The CDR3 sequence is 16 residues long. CDR3 in amino acids: CASTPRGEEIRYEQYF. DNA for the CDR3: TGTGCCAGCACCCCCAGGGGGGAGGAGATAAGGTACGAGCAGTACTTC. Filled out from reference TRBV7-8 and TRBJ2-7, the complete variable domain reads GAGVSQSPRYKVAKRGQDVALRCDPISGHVSLFWYQQALGQGPEFLTYFQNEAQLDKSGLPSDRFFAERPEGSVSTLKIQRTQQEDSAVYLCASTPRGEEIRYEQYFGPGTRLTVT.

Note on this clone: Compared with germline, one end of the junction differs, possibly owing to a read error. The chain carries TRBV7-7 and TRBJ2-7, with unresolved D. CDR1 is SSHAT and CDR2 is FNYEAQ in the germline V gene (reference sequence). This CDR3 has 13 amino acids. CDR3 amino acids: CASSPGLTYEQYF. DNA of the CDR3: TGTGCTAGCAGCCCCGGGTTGACCTACGAGCAGTACTTC.

The chain carries TRBV10-3 and TRBJ2-1; TRBD1 matches 12 bases. The CDR3 is 16 residues long. Germline V lookup: CDR1 ENHRY, CDR2 SYGVKD. Trimming removed 5 bases from V and 9 bases from J; junction bases left unmatched: 11. CDR3 nucleotide sequence: TGTGCCATCAGTCACCAAGGGACAGGGGGCGAGGCTGAGCAGTTCTTC. Translating gives CAISHQGTGGEAEQFF.

The chain has TRBV9 and TRBJ2-2; D uncertain. This CDR3 comprises 12 residues. The V and J ends lost 3 bases and 6 bases respectively, with 6 bases between them. Germline loops: CDR1 SGDLS, CDR2 YYNGEE. This CDR3 is CASSGGAGELFF. The CDR3 DNA sequence: TGTGCCAGCAGCGGCGGTGCCGGGGAGCTGTTTTTT.

This chain joins TRBV28 and TRBJ2-7; 7 bases align to TRBD1. The CDR3 totals 17 residues. CDR1 and CDR2 from the germline V gene are MDHEN and SYDVKM. J gave up 6 bases and V 1 base, and 15 bases lay outside the gene matches. CDR3 sequence reads: CASSLSIGYTGAGEQYF. DNA for the CDR3: TGTGCCAGCAGTTTATCCATCGGATATACAGGGGCTGGCGAGCAGTACTTC.

The rearrangement joins TRBV7-8 to TRBJ1-2; 8 nucleotides align to TRBD1. Germline CDR1 is SGHVS and CDR2 is FQNEAQ. The J segment lost 3 bases and the V segment lost 7 bases, leaving 7 bases of the junction unmatched. The CDR3 runs to 14 residues. The CDR3 DNA sequence: TGTGCCAGCAACCCAGGGGGCAGGGACTATGGCTACACCTTC. Protein sequence: CASNPGGRDYGYTF.

The sample holds one count of this clone. The chain is built from TRBV11-2 and TRBJ2-7; no firm D call. This CDR3 spans 12 amino acids. Trimming removed 3 bases from V and 4 bases from J, with 7 bases in between. The germline gives CDR1 SGHAT, CDR2 FQNNGV. The CDR3 sequence is CASSLADYEQYF. In DNA, the CDR3 is TGTGCCAGCAGCTTGGCGGATTACGAGCAGTACTTC.

This clone turned up a few times. The chain has TRBV7-2 and TRBJ2-7; no clear D. V lost 5 bases, J lost 0 bases, and 5 bases lay in between. CDR3 length: 12 amino acids. Per germline, CDR1 SGHTA and CDR2 FQGNSA. CDR3 residues: CASSPRSYEQYF. CDR3 DNA sequence: TGTGCCAGCAGCCCCCGCTCCTACGAGCAGTACTTC.

The chain links TRBV10-3 to TRBJ1-2; TRBD1 matches 8 bases. J lost 6 bases, V lost 2 bases, and 14 bases had no gene match. Germline V gene lookup returns CDR1 ENHRY and CDR2 SYGVKD. The CDR3 runs 17 residues. The CDR3 DNA follows: TGTGCCATCAGTGAGACGCCAGGGGGCGCCCCGTTCAATGGCTACACCTTC. The encoded protein is CAISETPGGAPFNGYTF.

This clone was observed a single time. This sequence joins TRBV9 and TRBJ2-1; 9 bases match TRBD2. Germline loops: CDR1 SGDLS, CDR2 YYNGEE. The junction had 0 bases not matched to a gene; V was cut back by 0 bases and J by 2 bases. This CDR3 is 15 amino acids long. The CDR3 sequence: CASSVGLAAYNEQFF. The CDR3 nucleotides read TGTGCCAGCAGCGTAGGACTAGCGGCCTACAATGAGCAGTTCTTC.

This clone was seen a single time. V is TRBV28 and J is TRBJ1-2, with D possibly being TRBD1 (6 bases). CDR1 and CDR2 (germline): MDHEN, SYDVKM. This CDR3 is 14 amino acids long. V lost 7 bases, J lost 4 bases, and 16 bases lay in between. For the CDR3, the DNA is TGTGCCAGCATTGGGCAGGGGACGATCTATGGCTACACCTTC. Translated: CASIGQGTIYGYTF.

The chain carries TRBV4-1 and TRBJ1-1; D remains unclear. Trimming pared 1 base from V and 0 bases from J, leaving 9 bases between. CDR1 is MGHRA, CDR2 YSYEKL, per germline. CDR3 length equals 15 residues. CDR3 in DNA: TGCGCCAGCAGCCAAGTCTACAGCATGAACACTGAAGCTTTCTTT. Its protein product is CASSQVYSMNTEAFF.

V is TRBV5-1 and J is TRBJ1-1; perhaps TRBD1 as D (5 bases). This CDR3 contains 15 residues. Trimming stripped 0 bases from V and 2 bases from J, with 11 bases between. Germline values: CDR1 SGHRS, CDR2 YFSETQ. This chain's CDR3 is CASSLGEGFNTEAFF. The CDR3 coding sequence is TGCGCCAGCAGCTTGGGCGAGGGGTTCAACACTGAAGCTTTCTTT.

The chain combines TRBV6-1 with TRBJ2-5, with TRBD2 matching 7 bases. Germline V CDR1 and CDR2: MNHNS, SASEGT. The CDR3 runs 15 residues. Trimming took 3 bases from V and 0 from J; bases not matched to a gene: 4. CDR3 nucleotide sequence: TGTGCCAGCAGTGAGGGAGGGCGCTACCAAGAGACCCAGTACTTC. Its translation is CASSEGGRYQETQYF.

This chain joins TRBV5-3 and TRBJ1-3; maybe TRBD1 (6 bases). TRBV5-3 is an open reading frame whose function is uncertain. V lost 3 bases and J 0 bases, leaving 13 bases between the germline ends. This CDR3 comprises 16 residues. In DNA, the CDR3 is TGTGCCAGAAGCTGGGACACGGTCCACTCTGGAAACACCATATATTTT. This codes for CARSWDTVHSGNTIYF.

V and J are TRBV6-1 and TRBJ2-1; TRBD2 aligns across 10 bases. There are 15 residues in the CDR3. The trim removed 4 bases at V and 3 bases at J, leaving 3 bases unmatched. CDR1 MNHNS and CDR2 SASEGT come from the germline V gene. The CDR3 DNA follows: TGTGCCAGCAGTGGTAGCGGGAGGAACTACAATGAGCAGTTCTTC. It translates to CASSGSGRNYNEQFF.

The chain links TRBV5-1 to TRBJ2-7, with unresolved D. The CDR3 is 12 residues long. Trimming pared 3 bases from V and 6 bases from J, leaving 10 bases between. Per the germline V gene, CDR1 is SGHRS and CDR2 is YFSETQ. CDR3 nucleotide sequence: TGCGCCAGCAGCTCTAGGGAAGGCGAGCAGTACTTC. Encoded protein: CASSSREGEQYF.

The chain recombines TRBV2 with TRBJ2-2; TRBD2 agrees at 7 bases. The CDR3 totals 14 residues. Germline assignment: CDR1 SNHLY and CDR2 FYNNEI. J was trimmed by 0 bases and V by 10 bases; bases with no gene match: 5. CDR3 bases: TGTGCCAACGAACTAGCGTCGAACACCGGGGAGCTGTTTTTT. Its translation is CANELASNTGELFF.

The chain uses TRBV18 and TRBJ2-5; D is possibly TRBD2 (5 bases). Germline V gives CDR1 KGHSH, CDR2 LQKENI. Trimming cost V 1 base and J 4 bases, with 10 bases left between them. The CDR3 is 14 residues long. The chain's CDR3 is CASSPRAVGETQYF. The DNA of the CDR3 is TGTGCCAGCTCACCACGAGCGGTAGGAGAGACCCAGTACTTC.

The chain couples TRBV7-3 to TRBJ2-1; 10 nucleotides match TRBD2. CDR3 length: 17 amino acids. V was pared by 5 bases and J by 9 bases, with 16 bases of the junction left unmatched. In germline, CDR1 is SGHTA, CDR2 FQGTGA. The CDR3 sequence: CASSTLLAGELRGEQFF. CDR3 DNA: TGTGCCAGCAGCACACTCCTAGCGGGAGAGCTTAGGGGTGAGCAGTTCTTC.

The CDR3 bases are TGTGCCAGTAGTCCACAGGGCACGAACTACGAGCAGTACTTC. It encodes CASSPQGTNYEQYF. The rearrangement joins TRBV19 to TRBJ2-7; D is possibly TRBD1 (6 bases). Trimming stripped 5 bases from V and 3 bases from J, with 14 bases between. CDR1 is LNHDA, CDR2 SQIVND, per germline (reference sequence). The CDR3 has 14 amino acids.

The rearrangement uses TRBV25-1 and TRBJ2-7; the match to TRBD1 covers 8 bases. The CDR3 is made up of 16 amino acids. V dropped 4 bases and J dropped 5; count of bases not matched to a gene: 13. Germline loops: CDR1 MGHDK, CDR2 SYGVNS. CDR3 nucleotide sequence: TGTGCCAGCAGTGCAACATACCCTGGACAGGGTCACGAGCAGTACTTC. As protein: CASSATYPGQGHEQYF.

The chain's CDR3 is CASSSLDGLSYEQYF. CDR3 bases: TGCGCCAGCAGCTCCTTGGACGGGCTCTCCTACGAGCAGTACTTC. This chain links TRBV4-1 with TRBJ2-7, with D uncertain. The V gene's germline CDR1 is MGHRA and CDR2 YSYEKL. This CDR3 comprises 15 residues. The V gene lost 5 bases and the J gene lost 0 bases, with 14 bases spanning the gap.

V gene TRBV19 combines with J gene TRBJ2-1; perhaps TRBD2 as D (5 bases). V lost 6 bases and J 7 bases, leaving 16 bases between the germline ends. This CDR3 contains 14 residues. Germline CDR1 reads LNHDA; CDR2 reads SQIVND (reference sequence). As DNA, the CDR3 is TGTGCCAGTAGCTCAAGGGAGTTCGGGAATGAGCAGTTCTTC. Translation: CASSSREFGNEQFF.

The rearrangement uses TRBV28 and TRBJ2-1; 14 bases are a match to TRBD2. The CDR3 runs 15 residues. Per germline, CDR1 MDHEN and CDR2 SYDVKM. The V gene end was trimmed by 5 bases and the J gene end by 8 bases; junction bases not matched to a gene: 5. The CDR3 sequence is CASSIGTSGRDEQFF. The CDR3 nucleotides are TGTGCCAGCAGTATAGGGACTAGCGGGAGAGATGAGCAGTTCTTC.

The rearrangement joins TRBV28 to TRBJ2-7; D possibly corresponds to TRBD1 (7 bases). V was clipped by 6 bases and J by 10 bases, with 19 bases between them. The germline gives CDR1 MDHEN, CDR2 SYDVKM. The CDR3 sequence is 13 residues long. The CDR3 sequence is CASSPGTARGQYF. DNA of the CDR3: TGTGCCAGCAGCCCCGGGACAGCGCGGGGACAGTACTTC. The full variable domain, its missing parts supplied by reference TRBV28 and TRBJ2-7, is DVKVTQSSRYLVKRTGEKVFLECVQDMDHENMFWYRQDPGLGLRLIYFSYDVKMKEKGDIPEGYSVSREKKERFSLILESASTNQTSMYLCASSPGTARGQYFGPGTRLTVT.

This sequence joins TRBV19 and TRBJ2-7, with D unclear. V lost 5 bases and J 2 bases, leaving 16 bases between the germline ends. CDR1 is LNHDA and CDR2 is SQIVND in the germline V gene (reference sequence). This CDR3 has 15 residues. This CDR3 is CASSPDLRATYEQYF. CDR3 nucleotide sequence: TGTGCCAGTAGTCCCGACTTAAGAGCGACCTACGAGCAGTACTTC.

The chain couples TRBV9 to TRBJ2-1; D might be TRBD2 (6 bases). The CDR3 has 13 residues. V gave up 1 base and J gave up 8 bases, with 10 bases separating them. Germline values: CDR1 SGDLS, CDR2 YYNGEE. The CDR3 DNA reads TGTGCCAGCAGCGTACACGGGAGCGATGAGCAGTTCTTC. Residues: CASSVHGSDEQFF.

This rearrangement joins TRBV27 to TRBJ1-1, with a tentative D call TRBD1 (6 bases). V lost 0 bases, J lost 1 base, and 6 bases lay in between. Germline CDR1 MNHEY, CDR2 SMNVEV (reference sequence). The length of the CDR3 is 14 residues. The chain's CDR3 is CASSLSRGNTEAFF. Here the CDR3 DNA reads TGTGCCAGCAGTTTATCCAGGGGGAACACTGAAGCTTTCTTT.

The chain recombines TRBV29-1 with TRBJ2-4; 7 bases agree with TRBD1. The length of the CDR3 is 18 residues. V lost 6 bases, J lost 0 bases, and 17 bases stayed unmatched. Germline V lookup: CDR1 SQVTM, CDR2 ANQGSEA. The chain's CDR3 is CSVEGRVRDRRAKNIQYF. In DNA, the CDR3 is TGCAGCGTCGAGGGCCGAGTCCGGGACAGAAGAGCCAAAAACATTCAGTACTTC.

The gene calls are TRBV11-2 and TRBJ2-3, with D uncertain. Germline CDR1 reads SGHAT; CDR2 reads FQNNGV. V was shortened by 4 bases and J by 7 bases, with 6 bases between the two germline ends. The CDR3 is 11 residues long. The CDR3 DNA follows: TGTGCCAGCAGCTCAGAGTATACGCAGTATTTT. This gives the protein CASSSEYTQYF.